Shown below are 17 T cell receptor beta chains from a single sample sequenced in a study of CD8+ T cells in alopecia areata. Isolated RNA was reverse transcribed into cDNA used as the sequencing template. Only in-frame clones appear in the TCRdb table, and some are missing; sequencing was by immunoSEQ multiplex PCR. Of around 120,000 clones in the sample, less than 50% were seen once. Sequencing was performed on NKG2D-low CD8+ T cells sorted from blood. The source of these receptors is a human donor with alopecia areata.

The CDR3 DNA sequence: TGTGCCAGCTCACCCTCCTCCGGTGATGAGCAGTTCTTC. Its protein product is CASSPSSGDEQFF. This rearrangement joins TRBV18 to TRBJ2-1; D remains ambiguous. Trimming stripped 3 bases from V and 8 bases from J, with 11 bases between. The CDR3 extends over 13 amino acids. The germline V gene encodes CDR1 KGHSH and CDR2 LQKENI.

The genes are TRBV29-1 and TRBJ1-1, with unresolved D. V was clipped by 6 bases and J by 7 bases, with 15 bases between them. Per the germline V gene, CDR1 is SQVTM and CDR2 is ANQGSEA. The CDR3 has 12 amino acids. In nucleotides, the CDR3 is TGCAGCGTGAAGGATAGAAGGAATGAAGCTTTCTTT. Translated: CSVKDRRNEAFF.

CDR3 loop: CASSGGQTTF. The CDR3 nucleotides are TGTGCCAGCAGTGGGGGACAGACGACCTTC. This chain connects TRBV2 to TRBJ1-2; TRBD1 aligns across 7 bases. CDR1 and CDR2 (germline): SNHLY, FYNNEI. Losses at the gene ends were 4 bases for V and 14 bases for J; bases not matched to a gene: 4. This CDR3 has 10 amino acids.

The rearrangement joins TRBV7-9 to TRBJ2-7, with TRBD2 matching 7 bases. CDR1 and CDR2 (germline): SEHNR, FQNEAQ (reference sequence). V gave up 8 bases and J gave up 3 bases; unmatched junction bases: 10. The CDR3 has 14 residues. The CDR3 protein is CASVSTLADYEQYF. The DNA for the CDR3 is TGTGCCAGCGTCTCGACGCTAGCGGACTACGAGCAGTACTTC.

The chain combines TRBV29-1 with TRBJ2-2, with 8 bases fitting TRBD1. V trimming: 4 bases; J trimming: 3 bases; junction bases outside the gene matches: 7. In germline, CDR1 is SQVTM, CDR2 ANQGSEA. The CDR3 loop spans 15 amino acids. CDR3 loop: CSVADGQGYTGELFF. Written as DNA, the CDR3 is TGCAGCGTTGCTGATGGACAGGGTTACACCGGGGAGCTGTTTTTT.

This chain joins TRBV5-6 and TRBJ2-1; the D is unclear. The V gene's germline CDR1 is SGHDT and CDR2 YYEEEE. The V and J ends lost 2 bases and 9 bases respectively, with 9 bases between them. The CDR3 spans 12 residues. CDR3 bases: TGTGCCAGCAGCTTCGATCGCGGTGAGCAGTTCTTC. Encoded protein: CASSFDRGEQFF.

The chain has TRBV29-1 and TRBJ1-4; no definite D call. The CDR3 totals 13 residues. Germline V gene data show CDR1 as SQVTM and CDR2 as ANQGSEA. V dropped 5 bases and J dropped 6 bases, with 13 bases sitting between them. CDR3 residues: CSVPLGRHEKLFF. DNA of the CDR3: TGCAGCGTTCCTCTCGGACGGCATGAAAAACTGTTTTTT.

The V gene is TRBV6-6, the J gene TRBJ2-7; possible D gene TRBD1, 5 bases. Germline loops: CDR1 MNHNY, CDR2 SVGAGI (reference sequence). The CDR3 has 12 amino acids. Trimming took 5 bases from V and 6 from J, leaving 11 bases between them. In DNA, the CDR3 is TGTGCCAGCAGTCTCCTCGACAGCGAGCAGTACTTC. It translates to CASSLLDSEQYF.

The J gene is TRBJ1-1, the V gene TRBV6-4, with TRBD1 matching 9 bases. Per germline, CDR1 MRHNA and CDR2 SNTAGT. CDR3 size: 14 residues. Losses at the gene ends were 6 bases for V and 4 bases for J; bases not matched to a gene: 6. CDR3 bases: TGTGCCAGCAGCCGGGACAGGGAAGGCACTGAAGCTTTCTTT. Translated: CASSRDREGTEAFF.

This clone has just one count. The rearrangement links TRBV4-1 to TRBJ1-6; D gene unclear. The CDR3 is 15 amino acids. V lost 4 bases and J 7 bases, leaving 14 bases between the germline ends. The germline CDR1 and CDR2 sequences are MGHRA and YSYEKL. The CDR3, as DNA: TGCGCCAGCAGCCCCGTCCGGCAGGCAAATTCACCCCTCCACTTT. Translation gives CASSPVRQANSPLHF.

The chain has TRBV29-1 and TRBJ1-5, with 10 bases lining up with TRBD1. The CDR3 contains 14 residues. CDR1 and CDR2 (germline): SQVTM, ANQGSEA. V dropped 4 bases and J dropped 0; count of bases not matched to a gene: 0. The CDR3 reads CSVGDRGSNQPQHF. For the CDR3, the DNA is TGCAGCGTTGGGGACAGGGGTAGCAATCAGCCCCAGCATTTT. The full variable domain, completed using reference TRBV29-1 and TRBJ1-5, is SAVISQKPSRDICQRGTSLTIQCQVDSQVTMMFWYRQQPGQSLTLIATANQGSEATYESGFVIDKFPISRPNLTFSTLTVSNMSPEDSSIYLCSVGDRGSNQPQHFGDGTRLSIL.

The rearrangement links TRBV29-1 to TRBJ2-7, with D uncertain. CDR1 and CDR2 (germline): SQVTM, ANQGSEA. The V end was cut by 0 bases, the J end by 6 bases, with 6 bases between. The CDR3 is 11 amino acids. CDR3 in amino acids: CSVEDKIEQYF. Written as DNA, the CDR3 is TGCAGCGTTGAAGATAAGATCGAGCAGTACTTC.

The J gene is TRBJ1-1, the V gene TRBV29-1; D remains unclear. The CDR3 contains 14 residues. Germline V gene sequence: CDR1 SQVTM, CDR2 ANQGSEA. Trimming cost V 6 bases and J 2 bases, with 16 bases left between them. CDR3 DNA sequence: TGCAGCGTACTTCTTAGTTACCTTAACACTGAAGCTTTCTTT. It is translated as CSVLLSYLNTEAFF. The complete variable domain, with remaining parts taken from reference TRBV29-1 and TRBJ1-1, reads SAVISQKPSRDICQRGTSLTIQCQVDSQVTMMFWYRQQPGQSLTLIATANQGSEATYESGFVIDKFPISRPNLTFSTLTVSNMSPEDSSIYLCSVLLSYLNTEAFFGQGTRLTVV.

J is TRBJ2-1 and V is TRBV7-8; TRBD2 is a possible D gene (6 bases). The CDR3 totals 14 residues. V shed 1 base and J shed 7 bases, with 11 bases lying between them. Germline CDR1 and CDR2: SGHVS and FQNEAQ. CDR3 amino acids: CASSLGQTSNEQFF. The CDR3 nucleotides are TGTGCCAGCAGCTTAGGACAGACTAGTAATGAGCAGTTCTTC.

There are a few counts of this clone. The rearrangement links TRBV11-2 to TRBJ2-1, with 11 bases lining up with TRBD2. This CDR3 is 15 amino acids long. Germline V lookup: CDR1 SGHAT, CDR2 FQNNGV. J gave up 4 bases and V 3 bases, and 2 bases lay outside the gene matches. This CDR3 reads CASSLTSGEYNEQFF. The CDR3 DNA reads TGTGCCAGCAGCTTGACTAGCGGGGAATACAATGAGCAGTTCTTC.

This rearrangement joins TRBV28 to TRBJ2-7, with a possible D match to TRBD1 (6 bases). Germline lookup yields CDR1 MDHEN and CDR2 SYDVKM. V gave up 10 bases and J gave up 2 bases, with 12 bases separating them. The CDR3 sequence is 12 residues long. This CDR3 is CAIGTQTYEQYF. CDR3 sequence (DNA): TGTGCCATCGGGACACAAACCTACGAGCAGTACTTC.

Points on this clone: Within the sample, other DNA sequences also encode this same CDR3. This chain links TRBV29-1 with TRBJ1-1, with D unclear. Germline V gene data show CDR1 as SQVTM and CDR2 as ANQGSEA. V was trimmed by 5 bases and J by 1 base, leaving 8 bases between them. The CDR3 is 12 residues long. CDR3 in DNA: TGCAGCGTTCTGACGGAGAACACTGAAGCTTTCTTT. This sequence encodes CSVLTENTEAFF.